Shown below are 28 T cell receptor beta chains from a single sample sequenced in a study of spatial heterogeneity in lung cancer. Time point specified: sample taken at primary tumor resection. Whole RNA came from tumor, nontumor lung or frozen PBMC and was sequenced without being sorted. TCRdb analysed the 5' RACE reads with MiXCR anew, one entry per CDR3 protein. The sample yields about 25,000 distinct CDR3 sequences, 6.9% seen once. The sample was PBMCs, taken at surgery. The origin of the receptors is a male donor with early-stage non-small cell lung cancer.

V gene TRBV10-3 combines with J gene TRBJ1-4; possibly TRBD1 for D (5 bases). Germline V gene sequence: CDR1 ENHRY, CDR2 SYGVKD. The CDR3 has 14 residues. V was clipped by 2 bases and J by 5 bases, with 9 bases between them. DNA of the CDR3: TGTGCCATCAGTGAGAGGGGCGGCAATGAAAAACTGTTTTTT. This sequence encodes CAISERGGNEKLFF.

This clonotype was counted between two and nine times. This rearrangement joins TRBV10-3 to TRBJ2-7, with 7 bases that match TRBD2. The CDR3 extends over 15 amino acids. Germline V gene lookup returns CDR1 ENHRY and CDR2 SYGVKD. Unmatched junction bases numbered 8, after V lost 6 bases and J lost 0 bases. This CDR3 reads CAIRWGGGDSYEQYF. CDR3 bases: TGTGCCATCAGGTGGGGCGGGGGTGACTCCTACGAGCAGTACTTC.

This clonotype has just a few counts. The junction departs from germline at one end; a sequencing error may be responsible. The chain carries TRBV19 and TRBJ2-3; TRBD2 matches 9 bases. The CDR3 consists of 18 residues. The germline CDR1 and CDR2 sequences are LNHDA and SQIVND (reference sequence). The chain's CDR3 is CASSLEAGGLTSRDTQYF. The CDR3 nucleotides are TGTGCCAGTAGTCTAGAGGCGGGGGGGCTGACTAGCAGAGATACGCAGTATTTT.

This clonotype appeared a few times. The chain uses TRBV6-6 and TRBJ1-6, with 7 positions matching TRBD1. The V segment lost 7 bases and the J segment 7 bases; nucleotides outside the gene matches: 10. The germline V gene has CDR1 MNHNY and CDR2 SVGAGI (reference sequence). The CDR3 has 15 amino acids. This chain's CDR3 is CASTRQGGENSPLHF. The CDR3, as DNA: TGTGCCAGCACCCGACAGGGAGGCGAAAATTCACCCCTCCACTTT.

The rearrangement joins TRBV6-5 to TRBJ2-7, with TRBD1 matching over 7 bases. The V gene's germline CDR1 is MNHEY and CDR2 SVGAGI. The CDR3 runs 15 residues. Trimming at V came to 3 bases and at J to 0 bases, leaving 5 bases not matched to a gene. CDR3 bases: TGTGCCAGCAGTTATCAGTCAGGGGGCTCCTACGAGCAGTACTTC. Translating gives CASSYQSGGSYEQYF.

CDR3 in amino acids: CASSMSRFTDTQYF. For the CDR3, the DNA is TGTGCCAGTAGTATGAGCAGGTTCACAGATACGCAGTATTTT. The J gene is TRBJ2-3, the V gene TRBV19; D is unresolved. The CDR3 runs to 14 residues. Trimming took off 3 bases at V and 2 bases at J, with 9 bases between the two ends. Looked up from germline, CDR1 is LNHDA and CDR2 is SQIVND (reference sequence).

This clonotype was detected many times. This chain links TRBV2 with TRBJ1-1; 8 bases match TRBD1. This CDR3 spans 16 amino acids. Germline V CDR1 and CDR2: SNHLY, FYNNEI. With 6 bases clipped from V and 2 bases from J, the junction kept 11 bases outside the gene matches. In DNA form, the CDR3 reads TGTGCCAGCAGCAGGGGGCCAGGGTCGGGAAACACTGAAGCTTTCTTT. It specifies CASSRGPGSGNTEAFF.

This clonotype came up many times. The gene calls are TRBV28 and TRBJ2-7, with unresolved D. The CDR3 spans 14 residues. V lost 6 bases, J lost 0 bases, and 12 bases lay in between. Germline loops: CDR1 MDHEN, CDR2 SYDVKM. CDR3 bases: TGTGCCAGCAGAATCTCCGGAAACTCCTACGAGCAGTACTTC. Its protein is CASRISGNSYEQYF.

The sample holds many counts of this clonotype. The chain joins TRBV11-2 to TRBJ1-2; D might be TRBD1 (5 bases). This CDR3 has 18 residues. Trimming took 0 bases from V and 4 from J, leaving 21 bases between them. The germline V gene has CDR1 SGHAT and CDR2 FQNNGV. CDR3 in amino acids: CASSLDLGTGAKRYGYTF. The DNA for the CDR3 is TGTGCCAGCAGCTTAGATCTTGGGACGGGAGCAAAGCGCTATGGCTACACCTTC. The full variable domain, rest sourced from reference TRBV11-2 and TRBJ1-2, is EAGVAQSPRYKIIEKRQSVAFWCNPISGHATLYWYQQILGQGPKLLIQFQNNGVVDDSQLPKDRFSAERLKGVDSTLKIQPAKLEDSAVYLCASSLDLGTGAKRYGYTFGSGTRLTVV.

This sequence joins TRBV5-1 and TRBJ1-2; D perhaps matches TRBD1 (5 bases). This CDR3 is built from 13 residues. V was pared by 4 bases and J by 3 bases, with 10 bases between. Per germline, CDR1 SGHRS and CDR2 YFSETQ. CDR3 nucleotides: TGCGCCAGCAGCACGACAGACCACTATGGCTACACCTTC. This gives the protein CASSTTDHYGYTF.

In this sample, this clonotype turned up many times. The chain carries TRBV12-3 or TRBV12-4 and TRBJ2-1; the match to TRBD1 covers 7 bases. The CDR3 runs to 13 residues. Trimming took 6 bases from V and 3 from J; bases not matched to a gene: 2. CDR3 in DNA: TGTGCCAGCAGAAGGACAGGCTACAATGAGCAGTTCTTC. Its protein product is CASRRTGYNEQFF.

In its sample, this clonotype was seen many times. This CDR3 is CSAGDRREGDTQYF. In DNA, the CDR3 is TGCAGTGCTGGGGACAGACGCGAGGGAGATACGCAGTATTTT. This chain links TRBV20-1 with TRBJ2-3, with TRBD1 identical over 7 bases. V gave up 5 bases and J gave up 5 bases; unmatched junction bases: 10. The V gene's germline CDR1 is DFQATT and CDR2 SNEGSKA (reference sequence). CDR3 length: 14 residues.

This clonotype has at least ten counts. The chain combines TRBV30 with TRBJ2-1; D may match TRBD1 or TRBD2 (5 bases each). V was shortened by 7 bases and J by 7 bases, with 11 bases between the two germline ends. The CDR3 runs to 11 residues. CDR1 and CDR2 from the germline V gene are GTSNPN and SVGIG (reference sequence). CDR3 protein: CAFGARNEQFF. As DNA, the CDR3 is TGTGCCTTCGGGGCTCGGAATGAGCAGTTCTTC.

The chain carries TRBV20-1 and TRBJ2-1, with D possibly TRBD2 on 5 matching bases. CDR3 length: 15 amino acids. Germline values: CDR1 DFQATT, CDR2 SNEGSKA (reference sequence). Deletions cut 0 bases from V and 2 bases from J, with 11 bases between. CDR3 loop: CSARDRRATYNEQFF. The CDR3 DNA is TGCAGTGCTAGAGATCGGCGGGCAACCTACAATGAGCAGTTCTTC.

The sample holds many counts of this clonotype. This chain joins TRBV7-9 and TRBJ2-7; D may be TRBD1 (5 bases). V was trimmed by 0 bases and J by 4 bases, leaving 7 bases between them. There are 13 residues in the CDR3. The germline V gene has CDR1 SEHNR and CDR2 FQNEAQ (reference sequence). CDR3 nucleotides: TGTGCCAGCAGCTTAGCCCAGGGTTACGAGCAGTACTTC. This translates into CASSLAQGYEQYF.

In its sample, this clonotype was seen many times. The CDR3 here is CASSFEEVDTQYF. CDR3 DNA: TGTGCCAGCAGCTTCGAAGAGGTGGATACGCAGTATTTT. V and J are TRBV7-9 and TRBJ2-3; D remains ambiguous. V lost 3 bases and J lost 6, with 10 bases in between. Germline V gene sequence: CDR1 SEHNR, CDR2 FQNEAQ (reference sequence). The CDR3 covers 13 residues.

The chain recombines TRBV5-6 with TRBJ1-4; D gene unclear. Trimming shortened V by 1 base and J by 0 bases, and 4 bases separated the two germline ends. CDR3 length: 14 amino acids. Germline values: CDR1 SGHDT, CDR2 YYEEEE. CDR3 in DNA: TGTGCCAGCAGCTTGATACCAACTAATGAAAAACTGTTTTTT. As protein: CASSLIPTNEKLFF.

This clonotype showed up many times. The gene calls are TRBV5-1 and TRBJ2-1; D may be TRBD2 (6 bases). CDR1 and CDR2 (germline): SGHRS, YFSETQ. The ends were cut back, 2 bases at V and 1 base at J, with 10 bases in the middle. The CDR3 extends over 15 amino acids. The CDR3 nucleotides are TGCGCCAGCAGCTTTAGGGACTCTTCCTACAATGAGCAGTTCTTC. This gives the protein CASSFRDSSYNEQFF.

The J gene is TRBJ2-7, the V gene TRBV5-1; D is possibly TRBD1 (6 bases). Germline values: CDR1 SGHRS, CDR2 YFSETQ. The CDR3 has 14 residues. V lost 0 bases, J lost 0 bases, and 7 bases lay in between. The CDR3 spells CASSLGQVSYEQYF. CDR3 nucleotide sequence: TGCGCCAGCAGCTTGGGACAGGTCTCCTACGAGCAGTACTTC.

This chain links TRBV24-1 with TRBJ1-5; no reliable D call. V lost 2 bases and J 6 bases, leaving 10 bases between the germline ends. Germline V CDR1 and CDR2: KGHDR, SFDVKD. The CDR3 is 14 amino acids. Here the CDR3 DNA reads TGTGCCACCAGTGATTCCTGGACGGCTCAGCCCCAGCATTTT. It specifies CATSDSWTAQPQHF.

The rearrangement joins TRBV28 to TRBJ2-2; D possibly corresponds to TRBD1 (5 bases). Trimming left V 3 bases short and J 7 bases short, with 18 bases between. CDR1 is MDHEN and CDR2 is SYDVKM in the germline V gene. This CDR3 contains 16 residues. The CDR3 protein is CASSFTGPPGGGELFF. The CDR3 nucleotides are TGTGCCAGCAGTTTTACAGGACCACCCGGTGGCGGGGAGCTGTTTTTT.

This clonotype was seen only a few times. The chain couples TRBV30 to TRBJ1-2; D is unclear. Trimming took 0 bases from V and 4 from J, leaving 9 bases between them. Germline V gene sequence: CDR1 GTSNPN, CDR2 SVGIG (reference sequence). The CDR3 is 13 amino acids. Written as DNA, the CDR3 is TGTGCCTGGAGTGTATTGCTTTCCTATGGCTACACCTTC. This codes for CAWSVLLSYGYTF. The variable domain in full, with the rest retrieved from reference TRBV30 and TRBJ1-2, is SQTIHQWPATLVQPVGSPLSLECTVEGTSNPNLYWYRQAAGRGLQLLFYSVGIGQISSEVPQNLSASRPQDRQFILSSKKLLLSDSGFYLCAWSVLLSYGYTFGSGTRLTVV.

This clonotype was found many times. The gene calls are TRBV20-1 and TRBJ2-6; D may be TRBD1 (6 bases). The CDR3 consists of 14 residues. Germline V lookup: CDR1 DFQATT, CDR2 SNEGSKA (reference sequence). Between the trimmed V and J ends, which lost 5 bases and 0 bases, there was a span of 8 bases. The DNA for the CDR3 is TGCAGTGCTGACAGGAGCTCTGGGGCCAACGTCCTGACTTTC. This translates into CSADRSSGANVLTF.

This clonotype was recorded a few times. The J gene is TRBJ1-6, the V gene TRBV5-1; D is unresolved. With 3 bases removed from V and 5 bases from J, the gap between germline ends came to 6 bases. The CDR3 consists of 13 residues. CDR1 SGHRS and CDR2 YFSETQ come from the germline V gene. The CDR3 sequence: CASSYGDNSPLHF. CDR3 in DNA: TGCGCCAGCAGCTACGGGGATAATTCACCCCTCCACTTT.

This clonotype was seen ten or more times. Since a much larger clone is just one base distant, this may be a read error. The chain couples TRBV6-4 to TRBJ2-3; 10 bases are a match to TRBD2. The germline V gene has CDR1 MRHNA and CDR2 SNTAGT. The CDR3 contains 15 residues. Losses at the gene ends were 3 bases for V and 7 bases for J; bases not matched to a gene: 7. This CDR3 reads CASSESSGSRNTQYF. CDR3 nucleotides: TGTGCCAGCAGTGAGTCTAGCGGGAGTCGGAATACGCAGTATTTT.

Details on this clonotype: This may stem from a read error, because a much larger clone lies one nucleotide away. V and J are TRBV10-3 and TRBJ2-1; TRBD2 matches 11 bases. The CDR3 spans 14 residues. V shed 11 bases, J shed 8 bases, and the junction held 11 bases outside the gene matches. Germline values: CDR1 ENHRY, CDR2 SYGVKD. This CDR3 is CAVRPGLAVDEQFF. The DNA of the CDR3 is TGTGCCGTAAGACCGGGACTAGCGGTCGATGAGCAGTTCTTC.

This clonotype has at least ten counts. V and J are TRBV20-1 and TRBJ1-4; 7 nucleotides align to TRBD1. There are 13 residues in the CDR3. V lost 5 bases, J lost 7 bases, and 7 bases stayed unmatched. Per germline, CDR1 DFQATT and CDR2 SNEGSKA (reference sequence). CDR3 in amino acids: CSARQGGGEKLFF. The CDR3 coding sequence is TGCAGTGCTCGACAGGGCGGAGGTGAAAAACTGTTTTTT.

This clonotype was observed at least ten times. The J gene is TRBJ1-2, the V gene TRBV28; D not certain. V shed 7 bases and J shed 2 bases, with 14 bases lying between them. Germline V gene data show CDR1 as MDHEN and CDR2 as SYDVKM. This CDR3 has 14 residues. The CDR3, as DNA: TGTGCCAGCAACCCCGCCTCCGACAACTATGGCTACACCTTC. It is translated as CASNPASDNYGYTF.